These T cell receptor beta chains were read from a single sample in a study of cytomegalovirus exposure and HLA in healthy donors. Assay used: immunoSEQ multiplex PCR; TCRdb lists only in-frame clones, some missing. The data contain over 150,000 clones, approximately 77% of them singletons. Source material: PBMCs. The receptors derive from a man aged 25-40 years in good health and CMV-seropositive. Both conserved end residues are part of each CDR3. Each record gives: V gene, D gene, J gene, clone size, CDR3 DNA, CDR3 protein. A D gene is named only where the DNA matches it firmly. Not every row has a clone size; where given, it reads once, few, many or a size class.

V: TRBV4-3
D: TRBD1
J: TRBJ2-7
size: -
DNA: TGCGCCAGCAGCCAAGTGAGCCGGGACAGGGGGGCCTACGAGCAGTACTTC
CDR3: CASSQVSRDRGAYEQYF

V: TRBV28
D: -
J: TRBJ1-2
size: -
DNA: TGTGCCAGCACTAATCCGGGGGGCTTTAACTATGGCTACACCTTC
CDR3: CASTNPGGFNYGYTF

V: TRBV29-1
D: -
J: TRBJ1-4
size: -
DNA: TGCAGCGTTGAAGACCGGGACACGAATGAAAAACTGTTTTTT
CDR3: CSVEDRDTNEKLFF

V: TRBV10-2
D: TRBD2
J: TRBJ2-5
size: few
DNA: TGCGCCAGCAGGACTAGCGCTACGAAAACGGGGGCCCAGTACTTC
CDR3: CASRTSATKTGAQYF

V: TRBV5-1
D: -
J: TRBJ2-7
size: -
DNA: TGCGCCAGCAGCTTGGAGGGGTTCGGGCAGTACTTC
CDR3: CASSLEGFGQYF

V: TRBV27
D: TRBD1
J: TRBJ1-5
size: -
DNA: TGTGCCAGGAGCCCCCCGGGACAGAAATTAGGTAGCAATCAGCCCCAGCATTTT
CDR3: CARSPPGQKLGSNQPQHF

V: TRBV9
D: -
J: TRBJ2-1
size: -
DNA: TGTGCCAGCAGCGCGACCACAGGGACGCACAATGAGCAGTTCTTC
CDR3: CASSATTGTHNEQFF

V: TRBV18
D: -
J: TRBJ2-3
size: -
DNA: TGTGCCAGCTCACCAGGTCCTGCGAGCACAGATACGCAGTATTTT
CDR3: CASSPGPASTDTQYF

V: TRBV5-1
D: -
J: TRBJ1-5
size: -
DNA: TGCGCCAGCAGCTCCTCAGGCGCCCCACATCAGCCCCAGCATTTT
CDR3: CASSSSGAPHQPQHF

V: TRBV7-9
D: TRBD1
J: TRBJ1-2
size: -
DNA: TGTGCCAGCAGCTTAGCCGGACAGGGGTCCTATGGCTACACCTTC
CDR3: CASSLAGQGSYGYTF

V: TRBV5-4
D: TRBD2
J: TRBJ2-5
size: -
DNA: TGTGCCAGCAGCTTGGCCAGCGGGGGGTATCCTCGGGAGACCCAGTACTTC
CDR3: CASSLASGGYPRETQYF

V: TRBV5-1
D: -
J: TRBJ2-2
size: once
DNA: TGCGCCAGCAGACAGGGTTCGGAAACCGGGGAGCTGTTTTTT
CDR3: CASRQGSETGELFF

V: TRBV27
D: -
J: TRBJ1-2
size: -
DNA: TGTGCCAGCAATTTATATTCGGGCGCGGGCTATGGCTACACCTTC
CDR3: CASNLYSGAGYGYTF

V: TRBV6-1
D: TRBD1
J: TRBJ1-5
size: -
DNA: TGTGCCAGCAGTGCAACACTACAGGGGGCCAGCACGCCCCAGCATTTT
CDR3: CASSATLQGASTPQHF

V: TRBV7-9
D: TRBD1
J: TRBJ1-1
size: once
DNA: TGTGCCAGCAGCTTAGCGGCAGGGGGTACGAACACTGAAGCTTTCTTT
CDR3: CASSLAAGGTNTEAFF

V: TRBV5-6
D: -
J: TRBJ2-3
size: -
DNA: TGTGCCAGCAGCCGACTCCAGGGCGCCACAGATACGCAGTATTTT
CDR3: CASSRLQGATDTQYF

V: TRBV19
D: TRBD1
J: TRBJ1-4
size: -
DNA: TGTGCCAGTAGCAGACCGGGACAGTCTAATGAAAAACTGTTTTTT
CDR3: CASSRPGQSNEKLFF

V: TRBV2
D: -
J: TRBJ1-6
size: -
DNA: TGTGCCAGCTCCCATGGGAGGGCGGACTCACCCCTCCACTTT
CDR3: CASSHGRADSPLHF

V: TRBV19
D: -
J: TRBJ1-5
size: few
DNA: TGTGCCAGTAGTGCTGAAGCGGCAGGGGACAGCAATCAGCCCCAGCATTTT
CDR3: CASSAEAAGDSNQPQHF

V: TRBV18
D: TRBD2
J: TRBJ2-5
size: once
DNA: TGTGCCAGCTCACCACAAGCGGGGGGGCAAGAGACCCAGTACTTC
CDR3: CASSPQAGGQETQYF

V: TRBV2
D: TRBD2
J: TRBJ2-3
size: -
DNA: TGTGCCAGCAGGAGACTAGCGGGGGGCCTTGATACGCAGTATTTT
CDR3: CASRRLAGGLDTQYF

V: TRBV4-1
D: -
J: TRBJ1-1
size: -
DNA: TGCGCCAGCAGCCAAGGGGTAGCGGATAGCACTGAAGCTTTCTTT
CDR3: CASSQGVADSTEAFF

V: TRBV10-2
D: -
J: TRBJ2-1
size: few
DNA: TGCGCCAGCAGTGATCTTAATGAGCAGTTCTTC
CDR3: CASSDLNEQFF

V: TRBV4-1
D: -
J: TRBJ1-1
size: -
DNA: TGCGCCAGCAGCCAAGTAGCACAGAACACTGAAGCTTTCTTT
CDR3: CASSQVAQNTEAFF

V: TRBV27
D: -
J: TRBJ1-6
size: -
DNA: TGTGCCAGCAGTCCCCGGGGAGGGAATTCACCCCTCCACTTT
CDR3: CASSPRGGNSPLHF

V: TRBV2
D: -
J: TRBJ1-6
size: -
DNA: TGTGCCAGCAGTGACGAAGGGGTGGGGAATTCACCCCTCCACTTT
CDR3: CASSDEGVGNSPLHF

V: TRBV11-2
D: TRBD1
J: TRBJ2-2
size: -
DNA: TGTGCCAGCAGCTTTGACAGGGACACCGGGGAGCTGTTTTTT
CDR3: CASSFDRDTGELFF

V: TRBV4-3
D: -
J: TRBJ1-5
size: few
DNA: TGCGCCAGCAGCCCAGGTGGCTTGGCCAATCAGCCCCAGCATTTT
CDR3: CASSPGGLANQPQHF

V: TRBV18
D: -
J: TRBJ1-3
size: -
DNA: TGTGCCAGCTCACCCCCGGGGAGAGGAAACACCATATATTTT
CDR3: CASSPPGRGNTIYF

V: TRBV18
D: TRBD1
J: TRBJ2-7
size: -
DNA: TGTGCCAGCTCAGCACCTTCGGGACAGAACTCCTACGAGCAGTACTTC
CDR3: CASSAPSGQNSYEQYF

V: TRBV7-6
D: TRBD2
J: TRBJ2-3
size: -
DNA: TGTGCCAGCAGCTTAGCCCGACCGACTAGCGGGGTCCCCACAGATACGCAGTATTTT
CDR3: CASSLARPTSGVPTDTQYF

V: TRBV27
D: TRBD2
J: TRBJ2-5
size: -
DNA: TGTGCCAGCAGTTTACTCCGACTAGCGGGGGGGCCAGAGACCCAGTACTTC
CDR3: CASSLLRLAGGPETQYF

V: TRBV27
D: -
J: TRBJ1-1
size: -
DNA: TGTGCCAGCAGTTTAATTATGAACACTGAAGCTTTCTTT
CDR3: CASSLIMNTEAFF

V: TRBV6-5
D: -
J: TRBJ1-1
size: medium-sized
DNA: TGTGCCAGCAGTTACTTCGCGGGAGGGGACACTGAAGCTTTCTTT
CDR3: CASSYFAGGDTEAFF

V: TRBV18
D: -
J: TRBJ2-7
size: once
DNA: TGTGCCAGCTACGAGACAGTTTACGAGCAGTACTTC
CDR3: CASYETVYEQYF

V: TRBV9
D: TRBD2
J: TRBJ2-7
size: -
DNA: TGTGCCAGCGGGGGGGGGACCATTAACTACGAGCAGTACTTC
CDR3: CASGGGTINYEQYF

V: TRBV4-1
D: -
J: TRBJ1-4
size: -
DNA: TGCGCCAGCAGCCATCAGGGGTCTAATGAAAAACTGTTTTTT
CDR3: CASSHQGSNEKLFF

V: TRBV9
D: TRBD2
J: TRBJ2-3
size: -
DNA: TGTGCCAGCAGGGGGACTAGCGGTAGCACAGATACGCAGTATTTT
CDR3: CASRGTSGSTDTQYF

V: TRBV6-5
D: -
J: TRBJ2-5
size: -
DNA: TGTGCCAGCAGTTTATCGGAGTGGCGAGGAGAGACCCAGTACTTC
CDR3: CASSLSEWRGETQYF

V: TRBV27
D: TRBD1
J: TRBJ2-5
size: -
DNA: TGTGCCAGCGGCGGACAGGGCTTTTCAGAAGAGACCCAGTACTTC
CDR3: CASGGQGFSEETQYF

V: TRBV9
D: -
J: TRBJ2-5
size: -
DNA: TGTGCCAGCAGCGTAGACCAGAAAGAGACCCAGTACTTC
CDR3: CASSVDQKETQYF

V: TRBV4-1
D: -
J: TRBJ2-2
size: -
DNA: TGCGCCAGCGGTGGGGCGGTCAACACCGGGGAGCTGTTTTTT
CDR3: CASGGAVNTGELFF

V: TRBV18
D: -
J: TRBJ2-3
size: -
DNA: TGTGCCAGCTCACCACGGCAGGGAACAGATACGCAGTATTTT
CDR3: CASSPRQGTDTQYF

V: TRBV10-3
D: TRBD1
J: TRBJ1-3
size: few
DNA: TGTGCCACGAGGGGACAGGGCTCTGGAAACACCATATATTTT
CDR3: CATRGQGSGNTIYF

V: TRBV27
D: -
J: TRBJ1-1
size: -
DNA: TGTGCCAGCAGTCCGCACGGGGGGCGGGGGCGGAACACTGAAGCTTTCTTT
CDR3: CASSPHGGRGRNTEAFF

V: TRBV18
D: -
J: TRBJ1-4
size: -
DNA: TGTGCCAGCTCACCAAACGCTCAGCGACCGGGGGAAAAACTGTTTTTT
CDR3: CASSPNAQRPGEKLFF

V: TRBV4-1
D: TRBD1
J: TRBJ2-7
size: -
DNA: TGCGCCAGCAGCCAAGTGATGGGACAGGGCTACGAGCAGTACTTC
CDR3: CASSQVMGQGYEQYF

V: TRBV6-5
D: TRBD1
J: TRBJ2-1
size: -
DNA: TGTGCCAGCAGCAACGGACAGGGGGTATTCAATGAGCAGTTCTTC
CDR3: CASSNGQGVFNEQFF

V: TRBV10-3
D: -
J: TRBJ2-3
size: -
DNA: TGTGCCATCAGGGGGGGGGCGGGCGAAAGCACAGATACGCAGTATTTT
CDR3: CAIRGGAGESTDTQYF

V: TRBV5-1
D: -
J: TRBJ2-1
size: -
DNA: TGCGCCAGCAGCTTTGATTTCGGGAGCGAGCAGTTCTTC
CDR3: CASSFDFGSEQFF

V: TRBV5-8
D: -
J: TRBJ2-7
size: -
DNA: TGTGCCAGCATCCCAGACAGGTCCTACGAGCAGTACTTC
CDR3: CASIPDRSYEQYF

V: TRBV5-6
D: -
J: TRBJ2-5
size: -
DNA: TGTGCCAGCAGCTCCGTGGGGGGAGGTGAGACCCAGTACTTC
CDR3: CASSSVGGGETQYF

V: TRBV27
D: -
J: TRBJ2-7
size: once
DNA: TGTGCCAGCAGTTTTGCAGAACAGAACTACGAGCAGTACTTC
CDR3: CASSFAEQNYEQYF

V: TRBV7-2
D: TRBD1
J: TRBJ1-1
size: few
DNA: TGTGCCAGCAGCCCAGGGGGCCTCACTGAAGCTTTCTTT
CDR3: CASSPGGLTEAFF